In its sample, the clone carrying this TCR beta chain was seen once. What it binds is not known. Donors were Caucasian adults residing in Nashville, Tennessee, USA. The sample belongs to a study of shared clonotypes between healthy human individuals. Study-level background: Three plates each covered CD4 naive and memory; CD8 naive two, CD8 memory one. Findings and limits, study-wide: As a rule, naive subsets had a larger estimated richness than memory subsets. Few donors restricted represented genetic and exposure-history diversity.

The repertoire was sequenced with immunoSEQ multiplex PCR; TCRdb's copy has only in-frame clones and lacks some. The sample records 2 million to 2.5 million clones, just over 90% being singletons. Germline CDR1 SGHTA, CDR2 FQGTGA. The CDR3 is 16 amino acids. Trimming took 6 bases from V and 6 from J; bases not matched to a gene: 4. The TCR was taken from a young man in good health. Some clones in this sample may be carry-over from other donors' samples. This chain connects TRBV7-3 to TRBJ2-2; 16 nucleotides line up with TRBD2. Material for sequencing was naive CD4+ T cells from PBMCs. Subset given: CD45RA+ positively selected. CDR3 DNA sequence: TGTGCCAGCAGGAAAGGGACTAGCGGGAGGGCCGGGGAGCTGTTTTTT. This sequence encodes CASRKGTSGRAGELFF. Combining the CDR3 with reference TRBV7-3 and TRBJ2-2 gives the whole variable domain GAGVSQTPSNKVTEKGKYVELRCDPISGHTALYWYRQSLGQGPEFLIYFQGTGAADDSGLPNDRFFAVRPEGSVSTLKIQRTERGDSAVYLCASRKGTSGRAGELFFGEGSRLTVL.